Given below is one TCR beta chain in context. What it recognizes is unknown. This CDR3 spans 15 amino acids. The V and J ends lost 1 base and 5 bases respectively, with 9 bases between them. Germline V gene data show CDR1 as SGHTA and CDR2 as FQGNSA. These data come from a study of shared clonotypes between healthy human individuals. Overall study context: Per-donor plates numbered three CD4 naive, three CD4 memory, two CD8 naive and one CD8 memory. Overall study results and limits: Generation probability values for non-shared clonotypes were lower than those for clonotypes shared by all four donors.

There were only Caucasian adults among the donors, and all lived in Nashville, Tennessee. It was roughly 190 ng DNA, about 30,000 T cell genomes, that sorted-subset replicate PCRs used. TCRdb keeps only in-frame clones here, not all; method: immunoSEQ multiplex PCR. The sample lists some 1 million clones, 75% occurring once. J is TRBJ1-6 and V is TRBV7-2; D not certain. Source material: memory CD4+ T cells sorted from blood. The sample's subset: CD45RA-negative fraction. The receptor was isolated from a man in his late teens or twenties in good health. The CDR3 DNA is TGTGCCAGCAGCTTAGATAGCCAGGATAATTCACCCCTCCACTTT. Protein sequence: CASSLDSQDNSPLHF.